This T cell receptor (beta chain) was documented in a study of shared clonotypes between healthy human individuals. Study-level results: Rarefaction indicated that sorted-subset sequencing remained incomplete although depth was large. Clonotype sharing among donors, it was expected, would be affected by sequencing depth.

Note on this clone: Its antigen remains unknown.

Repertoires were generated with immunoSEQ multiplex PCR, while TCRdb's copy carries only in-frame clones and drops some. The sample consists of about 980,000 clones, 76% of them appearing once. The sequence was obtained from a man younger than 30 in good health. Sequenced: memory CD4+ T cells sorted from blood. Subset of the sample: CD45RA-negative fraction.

In nucleotides, the CDR3 is TGCGCCAGCAGCAAGTCAGAGTCCTCCTACGAGCAGTACTTC. Protein product: CASSKSESSYEQYF. The chain recombines TRBV5-1 with TRBJ2-7, with D unclear. The CDR3 totals 14 residues. The germline gives CDR1 SGHRS, CDR2 YFSETQ. V lost 4 bases and J 0 bases, leaving 11 bases between the germline ends. The variable domain in full, completed from reference TRBV5-1 and TRBJ2-7, reads KAGVTQTPRYLIKTRGQQVTLSCSPISGHRSVSWYQQTPGQGLQFLFEYFSETQRNKGNFPGRFSGRQFSNSRSEMNVSTLELGDSALYLCASSKSESSYEQYFGPGTRLTVT.